This is a list of T cell receptor beta chains from one sample in a study of TIL therapy for anti-PD-1-resistant metastatic lung cancer. TCRdb keeps only in-frame clones here, not all; method: immunoSEQ multiplex PCR. The sample includes 95,000 or so clones, under 70% seen only once; the top ten take approximately 11%. The input for sequencing was tumor tissue, taken at baseline. These receptors all come from a person aged 25-85 years with non-small cell lung cancer. Both conserved end residues are part of each CDR3. Each record gives: D gene, J gene, clone size, V gene, CDR3 protein, CDR3 DNA. D genes are given only for firm matches. Rows may omit the clone size; those that give it use once, few, many or a size class.

TRBD2	TRBJ2-7	-	TRBV10-3	CAISESVGGADEQYF	TGTGCCATCAGTGAGTCGGTCGGGGGGGCTGACGAGCAGTACTTC
-	TRBJ2-7	-	TRBV30	CAWRDGKTYEQYF	TGTGCCTGGAGGGATGGTAAAACCTACGAGCAGTACTTC
-	TRBJ2-7	-	TRBV4-3	CASSQSPGGYEQYF	TGCGCCAGCAGCCAAAGTCCAGGGGGGTACGAGCAGTACTTC
-	TRBJ2-1	-	TRBV14	CASSPGSRQFF	TGTGCCAGCAGCCCTGGGAGTAGGCAGTTCTTC
-	TRBJ2-3	-	TRBV12-1	CASSARDPLKTQYF	TGTGCCAGCAGCGCCCGGGACCCCCTCAAAACGCAGTATTTT
-	TRBJ2-2	many	TRBV7-3	CASSLVAGYTGELFF	TGTGCCAGCAGCTTAGTGGCAGGCTACACCGGGGAGCTGTTTTTT
-	TRBJ1-2	few	TRBV7-2	CASSPWGPTVGYTF	TGTGCCAGCAGCCCGTGGGGACCGACGGTTGGCTACACCTTC
-	TRBJ1-4	once	TRBV4-1	CASSQGLVYNEKLFF	TGCGCCAGCAGCCAAGGACTGGTTTATAATGAAAAACTGTTTTTT
-	TRBJ2-1	-	TRBV5-8	CASSLVRWVNNEQFF	TGTGCCAGCAGCTTAGTCCGCTGGGTTAACAATGAGCAGTTCTTC
TRBD2	TRBJ2-7	-	TRBV7-9	CASSLRPGGYEQYF	TGTGCCAGCAGCTTAAGGCCGGGAGGGTACGAGCAGTACTTC
-	TRBJ1-5	few	TRBV28	CASTPGGRNQPQHF	TGTGCCAGCACCCCCGGTGGGAGAAATCAGCCCCAGCATTTT
-	TRBJ1-6	few	TRBV6-4	CASSERDNSPLHF	TGTGCCAGCAGTGAAAGAGATAATTCACCCCTCCACTTT
-	TRBJ1-3	-	TRBV27	CASKAGPSGRNTIYF	TGTGCCAGCAAGGCCGGGCCGAGTGGTAGAAACACCATATATTTT
-	TRBJ2-2	few	TRBV9	CASSDSLGIYTGELFF	TGTGCCAGCAGCGATAGCCTGGGGATTTACACCGGGGAGCTGTTTTTT
TRBD1	TRBJ1-1	-	TRBV7-2	CASSPGIATGGTEAFF	TGTGCCAGCAGCCCAGGGATCGCGACAGGGGGCACTGAAGCTTTCTTT
TRBD2	TRBJ2-5	-	TRBV7-6	CASSLWGSGAQETQYF	TGTGCCAGCAGCTTATGGGGTAGCGGGGCCCAAGAGACCCAGTACTTC
TRBD1	TRBJ2-2	-	TRBV4-2	CASSLVRQGGTGELFF	TGTGCCAGCAGCCTTGTTCGACAGGGGGGGACCGGGGAGCTGTTTTTT
-	TRBJ1-5	once	TRBV25-1	CASNRDDQPQHF	TGTGCCAGCAATAGGGACGATCAGCCCCAGCATTTT
TRBD1	TRBJ2-1	-	TRBV5-1	CASSRGTGTYNEQFF	TGCGCCAGCAGCCGGGGGACAGGTACTTACAATGAGCAGTTCTTC
TRBD2	TRBJ2-3	-	TRBV6-4	CASSLAGGQADTQYF	TGTGCCAGCAGTTTAGCGGGAGGGCAAGCAGATACGCAGTATTTT
-	TRBJ1-2	-	TRBV28	CASSLKYGYTF	TGTGCCAGCAGTTTAAAATATGGCTACACCTTC
-	TRBJ2-7	-	TRBV15	CATSRAGGSYEQYF	TGTGCCACCAGCAGAGCTGGGGGTTCCTACGAGCAGTACTTC
-	TRBJ1-2	few	TRBV11-2	CASSSGTSESYTF	TGTGCCAGCAGCTCCGGGACCTCCGAGAGCTACACCTTC
TRBD2	TRBJ2-2	-	TRBV6-5	CASKWSSGSSGELFF	TGTGCCAGCAAATGGTCTAGCGGGAGCTCCGGGGAGCTGTTTTTT
TRBD2	TRBJ2-2	-	TRBV15	CATSLLAGGTGELFF	TGTGCCACCAGCCTTCTAGCGGGGGGGACCGGGGAGCTGTTTTTT
-	TRBJ1-3	few	TRBV4-1	CASSQDYRGTGNTIYF	TGCGCCAGCAGCCAAGACTATCGGGGGACTGGAAACACCATATATTTT
TRBD1	TRBJ2-7	-	TRBV28	CASSRQGATNEQYF	TGTGCCAGCAGCAGACAGGGGGCGACAAACGAGCAGTACTTC
-	TRBJ1-3	-	TRBV10-3	CAISEQGDNPIYF	TGTGCCATCAGTGAACAGGGAGATAACCCCATATATTTT
-	TRBJ2-4	few	TRBV5-4	CASSLGSGKNIQYF	TGTGCCAGCAGCTTGGGGTCGGGCAAAAACATTCAGTACTTC
TRBD2	TRBJ2-1	-	TRBV6-5	CASSSSGGAVSEQFF	TGTGCCAGCAGTAGTAGCGGGGGGGCCGTCTCTGAGCAGTTCTTC
TRBD1	TRBJ2-7	-	TRBV4-3	CASSYGTGESYEQYF	TGCGCCAGCAGCTACGGGACAGGGGAGTCCTACGAGCAGTACTTC
TRBD2	TRBJ2-1	-	TRBV7-2	CASSPWTSGGSNEQFF	TGTGCCAGCAGCCCGTGGACTAGCGGGGGGTCGAATGAGCAGTTCTTC
TRBD2	TRBJ2-1	-	TRBV13	CASELAGGNEQFF	TGTGCCAGCGAATTAGCGGGAGGGAATGAGCAGTTCTTC
-	TRBJ1-2	-	TRBV4-1	CASSHFGQSYGYTF	TGCGCCAGCAGCCACTTCGGACAGAGCTATGGCTACACCTTC
TRBD2	TRBJ2-5	-	TRBV5-1	CASSTGTSVKETQYF	TGCGCCAGCAGCACCGGGACTAGCGTAAAAGAGACCCAGTACTTC
TRBD2	TRBJ2-5	few	TRBV24-1	CATSDYGLAGQETQYF	TGTGCCACCAGTGATTACGGACTAGCGGGACAAGAGACCCAGTACTTC
-	TRBJ1-2	-	TRBV7-8	CASSRAAYGYTF	TGTGCCAGCAGCAGAGCAGCTTATGGCTACACCTTC
TRBD1	TRBJ1-2	-	TRBV5-1	CASSLAGTGAANYGYTF	TGCGCCAGCAGCTTAGCCGGGACAGGGGCCGCTAACTATGGCTACACCTTC
-	TRBJ1-5	-	TRBV7-2	CASSLGRGQPQHF	TGTGCCAGCAGCTTAGGCAGGGGACAGCCCCAGCATTTT
TRBD1	TRBJ1-1	few	TRBV7-9	CASSYGQGEAFF	TGTGCCAGCAGCTATGGACAGGGTGAAGCTTTCTTT
-	TRBJ1-4	-	TRBV6-6	CASSSGALNEKLFF	TGTGCCAGCAGTTCCGGAGCCCTTAATGAAAAACTGTTTTTT